Presented here are 21 T cell receptor beta chains from one specimen sequenced in a study of brain metastases from non-small cell lung cancer (dated by TCRdb to the late 2010s). The library was prepared using the immunoSEQ multiplex PCR assay. Sourced from immuneACCESS, this table was stored by TCRdb with only in-frame sequences that have V and J called. A share of the clones is absent; for the studies checked, an unresolved V gene accounts for under half, and the remainder has no known explanation. For this sample the table gives some 1,300 clones, of which approximately 81% were detected only once. The ten most abundant clones make up 9.5% to 12% of the sample. Sequences were obtained from tissue from a brain metastasis. The intended sense of this specimen's cell subset or site label: resected brain metastasis paired with primary lung tumor. These receptors were taken from a donor aged 40 or over with non-small cell lung cancer.

The chain combines TRBV4-2 with TRBJ1-2; 11 positions agree with TRBD1. V lost 4 bases and J lost 3; bases outside the gene matches: 10. The CDR3 has 17 amino acids. CDR1 and CDR2 from the germline V gene are LGHNA and YNFKEQ. CDR3 sequence reads: CASSPATTGQGDYGYTF. The CDR3 bases are TGTGCCAGCAGCCCTGCTACTACGGGACAGGGGGACTATGGCTACACCTTC.

The chain joins TRBV5-4 to TRBJ2-2; TRBD2 aligns across 7 bases. This CDR3 is 15 amino acids long. Losses at the gene ends were 4 bases for V and 9 bases for J; bases not matched to a gene: 12. The V gene's germline CDR1 is SGHNT and CDR2 YYREEE (reference sequence). The DNA for the CDR3 is TGTGCCAGCAGCGCTAGGGGAGGGCCTGCCCGGGAGCTGTTTTTT. It codes for CASSARGGPARELFF.

This clone was seen a single time. This chain connects TRBV10-3 to TRBJ2-2, with 9 bases matching TRBD1. The germline CDR1 and CDR2 sequences are ENHRY and SYGVKD. Trimming at V came to 6 bases and at J to 4 bases, leaving 9 bases not matched to a gene. This CDR3 comprises 16 residues. The CDR3 DNA sequence: TGTGCCATCAGACCGGGACAGGGAAAGGGCACCGGGGAGCTGTTTTTT. It codes for CAIRPGQGKGTGELFF.

This chain links TRBV9 with TRBJ2-5, with 7 bases that match TRBD1. The V gene's germline CDR1 is SGDLS and CDR2 YYNGEE. CDR3 length: 13 residues. Trimming at V came to 3 bases and at J to 2 bases, leaving 1 base not matched to a gene. This CDR3 reads CASSEGQQETQYF. CDR3 bases: TGTGCCAGCAGCGAGGGACAGCAAGAGACCCAGTACTTC.

V usage is TRBV2 and J usage is TRBJ2-3; D gene unclear. This CDR3 has 13 amino acids. The germline gives CDR1 SNHLY, CDR2 FYNNEI. The ends were cut back, 5 bases at V and 2 bases at J, with 8 bases in the middle. CDR3 in amino acids: CASSTGLTDTQYF. The DNA for the CDR3 is TGTGCCAGCAGTACGGGCCTCACAGATACGCAGTATTTT.

The chain links TRBV7-8 to TRBJ1-6; D not certain. This CDR3 is 14 amino acids long. Trimming stripped 3 bases from V and 1 base from J, with 4 bases between. Per germline, CDR1 SGHVS and CDR2 FQNEAQ. CDR3 sequence reads: CASSFESYNSPLHF. In DNA form, the CDR3 reads TGTGCCAGCAGCTTTGAATCCTATAATTCACCCCTCCACTTT.

This clone was seen once. The chain recombines TRBV4-1 with TRBJ2-3; D is ambiguous. The V gene lost 3 bases and the J gene lost 3 bases, with 7 bases spanning the gap. Per the germline V gene, CDR1 is MGHRA and CDR2 is YSYEKL. The CDR3 totals 13 residues. The CDR3 loop reads CASSHPRTDTQYF. The CDR3 nucleotides read TGCGCCAGCAGCCACCCCCGGACAGATACGCAGTATTTT.

This clone appeared a few times. The CDR3 DNA follows: TGCGCCAGCAGCTTGCATGGAGTACCGACTGAAGCTTTCTTT. Residues: CASSLHGVPTEAFF. V and J are TRBV5-1 and TRBJ1-1; no definite D call. This CDR3 contains 14 residues. CDR1 and CDR2 from the germline V gene are SGHRS and YFSETQ. Trimming stripped 1 base from V and 5 bases from J, with 12 bases between.

J is TRBJ1-3 and V is TRBV9, with TRBD1 identical over 7 bases. Germline V lookup: CDR1 SGDLS, CDR2 YYNGEE. The CDR3 has 15 residues. Unmatched junction bases numbered 7, after V lost 3 bases and J lost 4 bases. CDR3 coding DNA: TGTGCCAGCAGCGGTCGACAGGGATCAGGAAACACCATATATTTT. Amino acid sequence: CASSGRQGSGNTIYF.

The chain carries TRBV7-9 and TRBJ1-5; 8 bases agree with TRBD1. The CDR3 loop spans 17 amino acids. The V gene's germline CDR1 is SEHNR and CDR2 FQNEAQ (reference sequence). Trimming at V came to 4 bases and at J to 0 bases, leaving 8 bases not matched to a gene. CDR3 region: CASSSGQGVYSNQPQHF. The CDR3 region has the DNA TGTGCCAGCAGCTCTGGACAGGGAGTTTATAGCAATCAGCCCCAGCATTTT.

In this sample, this clone turned up once. This sequence joins TRBV29-1 and TRBJ2-5; D remains unclear. V was trimmed by 5 bases and J by 4 bases, leaving 5 bases between them. From germline, CDR1 is SQVTM and CDR2 ANQGSEA. The CDR3 has 10 amino acids. DNA for the CDR3: TGCAGCGTTTGGAGAGAGACCCAGTACTTC. Amino acid sequence: CSVWRETQYF.

This clone has a single count. The chain carries TRBV7-3 and TRBJ2-3; D gene ambiguous. Trimming took off 3 bases at V and 4 bases at J, with 5 bases between the two ends. This CDR3 contains 12 residues. In germline, CDR1 is SGHTA, CDR2 FQGTGA. The CDR3 region is CASSFTSDTQYF. The CDR3 coding sequence is TGTGCCAGCAGCTTCACTTCAGATACGCAGTATTTT.

This chain uses TRBV14 with TRBJ2-1, with TRBD2 matching 8 bases. Losses at the gene ends were 2 bases for V and 7 bases for J; bases not matched to a gene: 7. The CDR3 covers 15 residues. Germline loops: CDR1 SGHDN, CDR2 FVKESK. The CDR3 coding sequence is TGTGCCAGCAGCCAACCCGGACTAGCTCTAAATGAGCAGTTCTTC. This codes for CASSQPGLALNEQFF.

This chain uses TRBV10-3 with TRBJ1-1; 9 bases fit TRBD1. Trimming cost V 2 bases and J 1 base; bases outside gene matches: 8. CDR1 is ENHRY, CDR2 SYGVKD, per germline. The CDR3 spans 17 residues. The DNA of the CDR3 is TGTGCCATCAGTGAGGTACAGGGGGCAAGTGGGAACACTGAAGCTTTCTTT. Its protein is CAISEVQGASGNTEAFF.

V and J are TRBV6-5 and TRBJ1-6; 7 positions agree with TRBD1. Per the germline V gene, CDR1 is MNHEY and CDR2 is SVGAGI. There are 14 residues in the CDR3. Trimming removed 6 bases from V and 4 bases from J; junction bases left unmatched: 3. DNA of the CDR3: TGTGCCAGCAGCCGGGACAGTTATAATTCACCCCTCCACTTT. Translated, it gives CASSRDSYNSPLHF.

The genes are TRBV7-8 and TRBJ1-6, with D perhaps TRBD1 (6 bases). The ends were cut back, 4 bases at V and 10 bases at J, with 20 bases in the middle. CDR1 is SGHVS and CDR2 is FQNEAQ in the germline V gene. The CDR3 length is 16 residues. CDR3 in amino acids: CASSSTGTITGSPLHF. For the CDR3, the DNA is TGTGCCAGCAGCTCCACCGGGACAATTACTGGGTCACCCCTCCACTTT. The full variable domain, rest sourced from reference TRBV7-8 and TRBJ1-6, is GAGVSQSPRYKVAKRGQDVALRCDPISGHVSLFWYQQALGQGPEFLTYFQNEAQLDKSGLPSDRFFAERPEGSVSTLKIQRTQQEDSAVYLCASSSTGTITGSPLHFGNGTRLTVT.

This sequence joins TRBV12-3 or TRBV12-4 and TRBJ2-7, with D hard to call. The CDR3 runs 13 residues. Trimming took 6 bases from V and 2 from J, leaving 11 bases between them. CDR3 sequence: CASRDAITYEQYF. In nucleotides, the CDR3 is TGTGCCAGCAGGGACGCGATTACCTACGAGCAGTACTTC.

As for this clone: Other DNA variants within this sample encode the same CDR3. The chain recombines TRBV5-1 with TRBJ1-3; weak D call: TRBD1 (6 bases). Trimming pared 0 bases from V and 3 bases from J, leaving 7 bases between. This CDR3 is built from 14 residues. Germline V gene lookup returns CDR1 SGHRS and CDR2 YFSETQ. The chain's CDR3 is CASSLEQGGNTIYF. The CDR3 DNA reads as TGCGCCAGCAGCTTGGAACAGGGTGGAAACACCATATATTTT. The entire variable domain, with the rest obtained from reference TRBV5-1 and TRBJ1-3, is as follows: KAGVTQTPRYLIKTRGQQVTLSCSPISGHRSVSWYQQTPGQGLQFLFEYFSETQRNKGNFPGRFSGRQFSNSRSEMNVSTLELGDSALYLCASSLEQGGNTIYFGEGSWLTVV.

V usage is TRBV29-1 and J usage is TRBJ1-1; D is uncertain. Germline CDR1 is SQVTM and CDR2 is ANQGSEA. The ends were cut back, 5 bases at V and 1 base at J, with 11 bases in the middle. The CDR3 is 13 residues long. The CDR3 nucleotides are TGCAGCGTTCTGAGCACTTGGAACACTGAAGCTTTCTTT. Translating gives CSVLSTWNTEAFF.

The rearrangement uses TRBV7-2 and TRBJ2-2; 7 nucleotides agree with TRBD1. The trim removed 5 bases at V and 6 bases at J, leaving 3 bases unmatched. The length of the CDR3 is 13 residues. Germline V gene lookup returns CDR1 SGHTA and CDR2 FQGNSA. Here the CDR3 DNA reads TGTGCCAGCAGCGACCAGGGGGCCGGGGAGCTGTTTTTT. It translates to CASSDQGAGELFF.

The CDR3 protein is CASSDDRSGNTIYF. In DNA form, the CDR3 reads TGTGCCAGCAGTGACGACAGATCGGGAAACACCATATATTTT. The rearrangement links TRBV25-1 to TRBJ1-3, with a weak D call TRBD1 (5 bases). V was clipped by 3 bases and J by 4 bases, with 10 bases between them. The CDR3 loop spans 14 amino acids. The germline V gene encodes CDR1 MGHDK and CDR2 SYGVNS. Supplemented by reference TRBV25-1 and TRBJ1-3, the full variable domain reads EADIYQTPRYLVIGTGKKITLECSQTMGHDKMYWYQQDPGMELHLIHYSYGVNSTEKGDLSSESTVSRIRTEHFPLTLESARPSHTSQYLCASSDDRSGNTIYFGEGSWLTVV.